A selection of T cell receptor beta chains follows, all from one sample in a study of blood T cells in healthy people across ages. MiXCR, run by TCRdb on the 5' RACE reads, gives a single entry per CDR3 protein. The data contain about 800,000 distinct CDR3 sequences, more than 20% of them seen just once; the ten biggest clones take up more than 3%. These data were also filed under a second study, of T cells of mothers and their children.

The sequenced sample consisted of blood. The source of these receptors is a boy under 18 in good health. CDR3s include the opening cysteine and the closing phenylalanine or tryptophan. The order of the fields is J gene, clone size, D gene, V gene, CDR3 length, CDR3 protein, CDR3 DNA. D genes are given only for firm matches. Size values are once, few and many counts, or a class for expanded clones, and some rows have none.

J: TRBJ2-7
size: NA
D: NA
V: TRBV6-5
length: 15
CDR3: CASSYRGDTTYEQYF
DNA: TGTGCCAGCAGTTACCGGGGGGACACCACCTACGAGCAGTACTTC

J: TRBJ2-3
size: few
D: NA
V: TRBV24-1
length: 16
CDR3: CATSDSAPGGLDTQYF
DNA: TGTGCCACCAGTGATTCGGCGCCCGGAGGCCTAGATACGCAGTATTTT

J: TRBJ2-5
size: NA
D: NA
V: TRBV20-1
length: 13
CDR3: CSAPSGEQETQYF
DNA: TGCAGTGCCCCGTCTGGGGAGCAAGAGACCCAGTACTTC

J: TRBJ2-1
size: NA
D: TRBD1
V: TRBV5-1
length: 17
CDR3: CASSLVPGTGGSNEQFF
DNA: TGCGCCAGCAGCTTGGTGCCCGGGACAGGGGGTTCCAATGAGCAGTTCTTC

J: TRBJ2-2
size: NA
D: TRBD1
V: TRBV4-3
length: 17
CDR3: CASSQGPTGQSAGELFF
DNA: TGCGCCAGCAGCCAAGGACCGACAGGGCAATCGGCCGGGGAGCTGTTTTTT

J: TRBJ2-5
size: few
D: NA
V: TRBV20-1
length: 16
CDR3: CSAPVPLSGPQETQYF
DNA: TGCAGTGCTCCCGTACCGCTAAGTGGGCCCCAAGAGACCCAGTACTTC

J: TRBJ2-1
size: few
D: TRBD2
V: TRBV19
length: 17
CDR3: CASSIYSGGAVYGEQFF
DNA: TGTGCCAGTAGTATTTATAGCGGGGGGGCAGTATATGGTGAGCAGTTCTTC

J: TRBJ2-3
size: NA
D: TRBD2
V: TRBV4-2
length: 16
CDR3: CASSPLGEGGTDTQYF
DNA: TGTGCCAGCAGCCCGTTAGGGGAGGGAGGCACAGATACGCAGTATTTT

J: TRBJ2-5
size: few
D: NA
V: TRBV7-9
length: 13
CDR3: CASSGGHQETQYF
DNA: TGTGCCAGCAGTGGGGGGCACCAAGAGACCCAGTACTTC

J: TRBJ2-1
size: few
D: NA
V: TRBV29-1
length: 10
CDR3: CSVRYNEQFF
DNA: TGCAGCGTTCGATACAATGAACAGTTCTTC

J: TRBJ1-2
size: NA
D: NA
V: TRBV29-1
length: 12
CDR3: CSVPDPAYGYTF
DNA: TGCAGCGTCCCCGACCCGGCATATGGCTACACCTTC